A single sample gave rise to the 4 T cell receptor beta chains below, sequenced in a study of yellow fever vaccine responses in identical twins (dated by TCRdb to the late 2010s). Libraries were prepared through RT-PCR. Sequencing instrument: Illumina HiSeq 2500. TCRdb trimmed the raw reads at Q25, called clones with MiXCR and kept productive beta chains. Each entry is one CDR3 protein sequence, shown with its most common DNA and genes. Here the sample has about 4,200 distinct CDR3 sequences; approximately 84% occur a single time. The ten most abundant clones make up about 2.6% of the sample. The specimen was T cells from blood (PBMCs), unsorted or a sorted subset (not recorded which), collected before or after yellow fever vaccination (not recorded which). The source is a woman between 18 and 29 years old who received the yellow fever vaccine. Donor details come from another sample of the same person, matched by shared clones.

The chain combines TRBV4-1 with TRBJ1-5; D might be TRBD1 (5 bases). The germline V gene has CDR1 MGHRA and CDR2 YSYEKL. This CDR3 has 15 amino acids. The V end lost 0 bases, the J end lost 4 bases, and 10 bases lay between the germline ends. CDR3 sequence: CASSQDLGGNQPQHF. The CDR3 nucleotides read TGCGCCAGCAGCCAAGATTTGGGGGGTAATCAGCCCCAGCATTTT.

The chain recombines TRBV7-6 with TRBJ2-3; no definite D call. Trimming shortened V by 0 bases and J by 5 bases, and 3 bases separated the two germline ends. This CDR3 comprises 12 residues. The germline gives CDR1 SGHVS, CDR2 FNYEAQ. As DNA, the CDR3 is TGTGCCAGCAGCTTAGCGAAAGATACGCAGTATTTT. Its protein is CASSLAKDTQYF.

This rearrangement joins TRBV7-9 to TRBJ1-2; 7 bases align to TRBD1. The J segment lost 8 bases and the V segment lost 3 bases, leaving 9 bases of the junction unmatched. The CDR3 sequence is 14 residues long. CDR1 and CDR2 from the germline V gene are SEHNR and FQNEAQ (reference sequence). This CDR3 is CASSFIGGDRGYTF. The CDR3 DNA is TGTGCCAGCAGCTTTATAGGGGGCGATAGGGGCTACACCTTC.

The chain joins TRBV6-5 to TRBJ2-2; 8 nucleotides line up with TRBD1. After removal of 4 bases from V and 2 bases from J, the junction contained 3 bases not matched to a gene. Germline V gives CDR1 MNHEY, CDR2 SVGAGI. CDR3 size: 15 residues. CDR3 loop: CASSLTGANTGELFF. The CDR3 bases are TGTGCCAGCAGTTTGACAGGGGCAAACACCGGGGAGCTGTTTTTT.